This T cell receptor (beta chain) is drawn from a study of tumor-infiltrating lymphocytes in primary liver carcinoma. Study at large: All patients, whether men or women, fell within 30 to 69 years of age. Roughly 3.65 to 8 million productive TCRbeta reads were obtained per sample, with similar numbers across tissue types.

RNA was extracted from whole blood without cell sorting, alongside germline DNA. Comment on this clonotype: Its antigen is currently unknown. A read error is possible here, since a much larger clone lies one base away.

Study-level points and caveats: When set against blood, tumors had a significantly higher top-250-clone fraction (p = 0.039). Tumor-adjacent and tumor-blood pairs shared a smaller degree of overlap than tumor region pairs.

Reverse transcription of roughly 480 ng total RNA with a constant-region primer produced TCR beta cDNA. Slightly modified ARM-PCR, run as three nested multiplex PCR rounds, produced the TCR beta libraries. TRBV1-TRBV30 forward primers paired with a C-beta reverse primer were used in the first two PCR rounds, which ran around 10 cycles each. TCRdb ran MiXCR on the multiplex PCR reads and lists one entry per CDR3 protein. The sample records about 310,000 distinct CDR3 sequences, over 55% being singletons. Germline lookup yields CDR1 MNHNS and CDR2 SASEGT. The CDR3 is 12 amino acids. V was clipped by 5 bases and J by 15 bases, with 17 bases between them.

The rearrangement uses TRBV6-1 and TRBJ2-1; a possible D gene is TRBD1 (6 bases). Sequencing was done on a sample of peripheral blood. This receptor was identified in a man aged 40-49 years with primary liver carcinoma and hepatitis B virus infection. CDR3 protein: CASSQQNRVAFF. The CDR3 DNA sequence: TGTGCCAGCAGTCAACAGAACAGGGTTGCGTTCTTC.